This T cell receptor (beta chain) was recovered during a study of T-cell memory formation after mild COVID-19. Trimming shortened V by 0 bases and J by 0 bases, and 10 bases separated the two germline ends. Looked up from germline, CDR1 is SGDLS and CDR2 is YYNGEE. This CDR3 has 15 residues. TCRdb used MiXCR to reprocess the 5' RACE reads, holding one entry per CDR3 protein. The sample records some 330,000 distinct CDR3 sequences, 20% to 25% being singletons. The sequenced sample consisted of PBMCs or a T cell subset sorted from them (not recorded which). The V gene is TRBV9, the J gene TRBJ2-7; TRBD1 is a possible D gene (6 bases). The TCR sequence derives from an adult woman who had mild COVID-19 (a few samples of this study predate the infection). Cell type and time point are not known. DNA of the CDR3: TGTGCCAGCAGCGTAGTGGGGGACAACTCCTACGAGCAGTACTTC. Translated: CASSVVGDNSYEQYF.